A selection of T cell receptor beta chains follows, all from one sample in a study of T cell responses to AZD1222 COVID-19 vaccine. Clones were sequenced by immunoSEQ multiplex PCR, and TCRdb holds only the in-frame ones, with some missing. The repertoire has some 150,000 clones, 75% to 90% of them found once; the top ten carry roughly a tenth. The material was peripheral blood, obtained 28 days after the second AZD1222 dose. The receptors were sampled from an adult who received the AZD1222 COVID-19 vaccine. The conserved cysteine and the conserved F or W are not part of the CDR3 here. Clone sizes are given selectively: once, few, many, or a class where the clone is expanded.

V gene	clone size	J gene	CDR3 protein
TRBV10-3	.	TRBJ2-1	AISGGQGEGNEQF
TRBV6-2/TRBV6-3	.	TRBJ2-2	ASSRNRVDGELF
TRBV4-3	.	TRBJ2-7	ASSQSLAGYEQY
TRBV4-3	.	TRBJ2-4	ASSLPPGRELAKNIQY
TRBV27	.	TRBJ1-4	ASSSGQGAGNEKLF
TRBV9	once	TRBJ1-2	ASSVVHGGPGYT
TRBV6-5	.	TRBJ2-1	ASTLAGGPNEQF
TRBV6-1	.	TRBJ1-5	ASSARQGGYSNQPQH
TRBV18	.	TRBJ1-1	ASSPRGQRVNTEAF
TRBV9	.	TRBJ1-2	ASSPRDSNYGYT
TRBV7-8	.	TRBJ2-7	ASSLGPASSYEQY
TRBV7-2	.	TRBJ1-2	ASSPAPGTTTNYGYT
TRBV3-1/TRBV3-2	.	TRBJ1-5	ASSQDLAGTPQH
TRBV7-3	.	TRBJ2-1	ASSLRRAGSLNEQF
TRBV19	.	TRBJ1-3	ASSTARVSGNTIY
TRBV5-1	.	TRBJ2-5	ASSQGGGETQY
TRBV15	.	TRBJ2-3	ATSRDRQGRNTQY
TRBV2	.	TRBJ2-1	ASSEDYNEQF
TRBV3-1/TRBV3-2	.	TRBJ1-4	ASSQGGRGLTNEKLF
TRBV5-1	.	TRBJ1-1	ASRDFENTEAF
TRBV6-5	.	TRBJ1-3	ASSFTGLRNTIY
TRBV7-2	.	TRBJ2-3	ASSFSGFGPTDTQY
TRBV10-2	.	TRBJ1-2	ASSESGQHYGYT
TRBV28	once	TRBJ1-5	ASSLQGVGNQPQH
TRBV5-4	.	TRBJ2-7	ASSQGQGAYEQY
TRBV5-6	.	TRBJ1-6	ASSLGDTSPLH
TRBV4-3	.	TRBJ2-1	ASSQERRGVPLNEQF
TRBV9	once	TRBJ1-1	ASSLGGGSVMNTEAF
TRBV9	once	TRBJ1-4	ASSVQGTQGEKLF
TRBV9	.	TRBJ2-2	ASSMTGNTGELF
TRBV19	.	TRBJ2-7	ASAGLAGSEQY
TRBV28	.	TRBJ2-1	ASADRGDSYNEQF
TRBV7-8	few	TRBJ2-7	ASSLAPYEQY
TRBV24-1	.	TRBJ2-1	ATSDRGNRFEQF
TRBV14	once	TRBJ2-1	ASSQDVTRPGVEQF
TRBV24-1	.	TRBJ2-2	ATSRDGHTGELF
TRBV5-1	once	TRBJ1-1	ASSSHRGPGNTEAF
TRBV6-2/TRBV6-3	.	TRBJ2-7	ASSPMGAGLSYEQY
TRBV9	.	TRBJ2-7	ASSVGEYYEQY
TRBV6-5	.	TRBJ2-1	ASRRLAGMGNEQF
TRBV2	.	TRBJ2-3	ASREGGADTQY
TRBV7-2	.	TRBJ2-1	ASSAAGLLAEQF
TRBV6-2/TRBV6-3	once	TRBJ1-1	ASSYLRGEAF
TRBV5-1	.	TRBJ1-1	ASRPSAGTGSGVF
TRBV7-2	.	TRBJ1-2	ASSSRQGNYGYT
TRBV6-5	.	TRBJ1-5	ASVTGIGNQPQH
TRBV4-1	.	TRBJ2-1	ASSQEVLAGAPNEQF
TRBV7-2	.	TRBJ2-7	ASSLFRGASYEQY
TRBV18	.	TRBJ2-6	ASSTTLGANVLT
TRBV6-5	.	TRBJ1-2	ASKDGPANYGYT
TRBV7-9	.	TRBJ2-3	ASSLGGTGGTDTQY
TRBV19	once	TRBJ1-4	ASSIDGRINEKLF
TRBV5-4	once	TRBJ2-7	ASSPTSEGYEQY
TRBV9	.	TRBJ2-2	ASSFGSVTGELF
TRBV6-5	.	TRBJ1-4	ASSFGTGVYEKLF